The table lists the clone carrying this T cell receptor (beta chain) with a few counts. Its antigen is unidentified. This entry belongs to a study of beta chain features in type 1 diabetes. Sequenced material consisted of expressed TCRB transcripts (all of the isolated RNA was reverse transcribed). Method: immunoSEQ multiplex PCR; TCRdb's copy keeps in-frame clones and lacks some. Seen here are 640,000 or so clones, under 15% observed once, and the top ten hold roughly 0.022%. Whole-study findings and limits: PCR could preferentially amplify shorter templates, alike in patients and controls. Type 1 diabetes patients had moderately but significantly shorter TCRB CDR3s in all four CD4+ subsets. Sequencing used cDNA, and cells with high TCR expression could therefore be over-represented. VDJ junctions in type 1 diabetes patients carried more deletions and fewer insertions.

The ends were cut back, 5 bases at V and 4 bases at J, with 14 bases in the middle. The germline gives CDR1 WNHNN, CDR2 SYGVQD (reference sequence). The CDR3 contains 15 residues. This chain connects TRBV10-1 to TRBJ2-2; D gene ambiguous. The sample was naive CD4+ T cells from blood. This TCR was recovered from a man between 18 and 35 years old with type 1 diabetes. CDR3 in amino acids: CASSFDPPATGELFF. CDR3 DNA sequence: TGCGCCAGCAGTTTCGACCCCCCGGCCACCGGGGAGCTGTTTTTT.